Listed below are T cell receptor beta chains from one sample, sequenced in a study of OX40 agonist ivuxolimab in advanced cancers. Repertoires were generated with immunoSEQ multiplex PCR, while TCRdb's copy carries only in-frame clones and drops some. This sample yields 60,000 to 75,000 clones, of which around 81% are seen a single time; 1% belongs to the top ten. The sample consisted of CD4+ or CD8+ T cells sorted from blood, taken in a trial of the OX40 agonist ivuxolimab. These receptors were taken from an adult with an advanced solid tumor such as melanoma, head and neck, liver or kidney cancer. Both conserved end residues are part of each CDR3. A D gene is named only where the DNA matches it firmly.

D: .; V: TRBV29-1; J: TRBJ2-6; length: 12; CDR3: CSAGPREDVLTF
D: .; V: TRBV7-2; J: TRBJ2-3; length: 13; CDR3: CASSPDRSDTQYF
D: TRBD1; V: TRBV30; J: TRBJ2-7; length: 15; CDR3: CAWSVDTGGSYEQYF
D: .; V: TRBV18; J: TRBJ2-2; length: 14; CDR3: CASKPGLNTGELFF
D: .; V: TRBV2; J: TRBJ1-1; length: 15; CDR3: CASNPSVAWNTEAFF
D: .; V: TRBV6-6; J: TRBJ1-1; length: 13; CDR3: CASSYLDQEKAFF
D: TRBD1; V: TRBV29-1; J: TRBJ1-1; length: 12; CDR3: CSVNRGGTEAFF
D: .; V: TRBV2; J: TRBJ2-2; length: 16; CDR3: CASSEEGRTNTGELFF
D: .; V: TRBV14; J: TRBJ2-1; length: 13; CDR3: CASSQAIGNEQFF
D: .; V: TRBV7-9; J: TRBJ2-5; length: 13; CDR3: CASSILSQETQYF
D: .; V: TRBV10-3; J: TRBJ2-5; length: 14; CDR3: CAISPRGGQETQYF
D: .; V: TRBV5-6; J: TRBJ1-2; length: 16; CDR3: CASSSPRGGEHYGYTF
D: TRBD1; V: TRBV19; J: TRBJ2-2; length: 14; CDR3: CASRTGKNTGELFF
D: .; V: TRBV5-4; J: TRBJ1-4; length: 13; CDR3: CASSQANNEKLFF
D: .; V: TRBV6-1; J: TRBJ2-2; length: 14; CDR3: CASSARGRSGELFF
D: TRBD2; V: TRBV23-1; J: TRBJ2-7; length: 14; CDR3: CASRTGGGSYEQYF
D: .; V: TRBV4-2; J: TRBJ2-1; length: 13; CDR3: CASSRGGAGEQFF
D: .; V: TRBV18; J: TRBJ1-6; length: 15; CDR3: CASSPRDTYNSPLHF
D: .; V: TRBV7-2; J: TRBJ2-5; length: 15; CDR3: CASSYRDAVLETQYF
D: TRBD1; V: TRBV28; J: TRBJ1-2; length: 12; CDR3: CASSQGQGAYTF
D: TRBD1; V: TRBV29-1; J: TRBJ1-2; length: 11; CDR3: CSVGGQGSYTF
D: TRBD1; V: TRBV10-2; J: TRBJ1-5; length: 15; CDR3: CASRQDRGLYQPQHF
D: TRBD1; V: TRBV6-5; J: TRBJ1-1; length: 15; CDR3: CASSYSPTGTSEAFF
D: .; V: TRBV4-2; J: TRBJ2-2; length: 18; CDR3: CASSQDSGGGRVTGELFF
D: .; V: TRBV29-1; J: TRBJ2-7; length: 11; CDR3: CSGTRGGEQYF
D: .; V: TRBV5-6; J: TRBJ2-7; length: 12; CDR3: CASTKTDYEQYF
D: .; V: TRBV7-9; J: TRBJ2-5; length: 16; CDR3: CASGGTGGLYQETQYF
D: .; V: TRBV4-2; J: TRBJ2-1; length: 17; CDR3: CASSPILGSNSYNEQFF
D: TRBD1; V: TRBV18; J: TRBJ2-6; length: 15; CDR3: CASSRQGAGANVLTF
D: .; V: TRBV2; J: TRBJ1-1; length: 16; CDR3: CASSEEIPGFNTEAFF
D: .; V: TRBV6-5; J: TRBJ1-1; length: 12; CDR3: CATGRQNTEAFF
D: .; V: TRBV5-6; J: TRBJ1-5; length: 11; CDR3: CAAPVTQPQHF
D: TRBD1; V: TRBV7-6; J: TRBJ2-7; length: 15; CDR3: CASSLAAGGSYEQYF
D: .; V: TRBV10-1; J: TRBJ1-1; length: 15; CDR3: CASSESRGGYAEAFF
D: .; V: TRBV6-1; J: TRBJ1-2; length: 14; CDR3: CASTSGEGGYGYTF
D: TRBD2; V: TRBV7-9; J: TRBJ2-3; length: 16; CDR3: CASSPTGLAGGDTQYF
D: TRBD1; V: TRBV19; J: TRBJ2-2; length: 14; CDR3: CASSVGTGGGELFF
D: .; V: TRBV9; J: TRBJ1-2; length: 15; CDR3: CASSVGRRMDYGYTF
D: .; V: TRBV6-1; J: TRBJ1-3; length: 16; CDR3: CASSESRPRSGNTIYF
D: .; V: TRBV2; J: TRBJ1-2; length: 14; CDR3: CASRLRAADGGYTF
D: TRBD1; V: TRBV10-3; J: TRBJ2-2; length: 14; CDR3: CAIRTGFDTGELFF
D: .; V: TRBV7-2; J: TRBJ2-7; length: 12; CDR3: CASSAPQGEQYF
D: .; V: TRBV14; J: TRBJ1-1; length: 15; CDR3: CASSQVTLRKTEAFF
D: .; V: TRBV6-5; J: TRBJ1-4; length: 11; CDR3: CAIKAGEKLFF
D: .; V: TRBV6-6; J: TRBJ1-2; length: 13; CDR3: CASSYDTNYGYTF
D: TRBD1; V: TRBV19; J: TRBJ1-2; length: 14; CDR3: CASSSGQGNYGYTF
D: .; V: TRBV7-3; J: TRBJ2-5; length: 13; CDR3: CASSRGAREAQYF
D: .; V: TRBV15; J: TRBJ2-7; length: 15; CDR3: CATSRGSGSSYEQYF
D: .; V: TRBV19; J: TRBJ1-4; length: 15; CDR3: CASSIGGATNEKLFF
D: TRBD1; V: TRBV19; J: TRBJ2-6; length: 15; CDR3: CASSVQGPGANVLTF
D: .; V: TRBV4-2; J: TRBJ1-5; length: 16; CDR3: CASSQGLSYSNQPQHF
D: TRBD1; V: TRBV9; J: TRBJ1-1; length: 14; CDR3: CASSLAGGNTEAFF
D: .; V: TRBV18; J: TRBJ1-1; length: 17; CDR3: CASSPLEQGSMNTEAFF
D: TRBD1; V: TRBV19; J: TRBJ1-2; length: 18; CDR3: CASSQLAGQGLVLNGYTF
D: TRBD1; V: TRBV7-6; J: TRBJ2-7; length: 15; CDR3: CASSLETGGTYEQYF